Each of the 10 T cell receptor beta chains below was sequenced from the same sample in a study of T cell repertoires in cytomegalovirus infection. No antigen has been identified for these receptors. Via MiXCR, TCRdb re-called the reads, giving one row per CDR3 protein. The table shows about 900,000 distinct CDR3 sequences, with about a third occurring only once. The sample here was cultured CD8+ T cells from PBMCs, taken from culture after CMV antigen stimulation. These receptors originate from a human donor in good health (CMV status not recorded). Some clones in this sample may be carry-over from other donors' samples.

The rearrangement links TRBV2 to TRBJ1-1, with unresolved D. CDR1 and CDR2 (germline): SNHLY, FYNNEI. With 9 bases removed from V and 0 bases from J, the gap between germline ends came to 8 bases. This CDR3 is built from 12 residues. For the CDR3, the DNA is TGTGCCAGGGGAGACATGAACACTGAAGCTTTCTTT. Translating gives CARGDMNTEAFF.

The table lists this clonotype with a few counts. CDR3 loop: CSASEQNNEQFF. CDR3 DNA: TGCAGTGCTAGCGAACAGAACAATGAGCAGTTCTTC. This chain uses TRBV20-1 with TRBJ2-1; D is unclear. The CDR3 length is 12 residues. V was cut by 3 bases and J by 5 bases, with 8 bases left in between. The germline V gene encodes CDR1 DFQATT and CDR2 SNEGSKA (reference sequence).

In its sample, this clonotype was seen a few times. This chain links TRBV7-9 with TRBJ2-5; tentative D call: TRBD1 (5 bases). Germline V gene data show CDR1 as SEHNR and CDR2 as FQNEAQ (reference sequence). V gave up 5 bases and J gave up 5 bases, with 9 bases separating them. The CDR3 contains 12 residues. This chain's CDR3 is CASSTAGETQYF. The CDR3, as DNA: TGTGCCAGCAGCACTGCAGGGGAGACCCAGTACTTC.

This clonotype was seen only a few times. This chain joins TRBV28 and TRBJ2-7; TRBD2 aligns across 9 bases. The CDR3 runs 13 residues. CDR1 and CDR2 (germline): MDHEN, SYDVKM. V shed 11 bases, J shed 2 bases, and the junction held 7 bases outside the gene matches. As DNA, the CDR3 is TGTGCCTCGCGCGGGGGGGGAGCCTACGAGCAGTACGTC. Protein: CASRGGGAYEQYV.

This clonotype was counted a few times. V usage is TRBV7-9 and J usage is TRBJ1-6; D is unclear. CDR3 length equals 17 residues. Germline-derived CDR1 and CDR2 are SEHNR and FQNEAQ (reference sequence). V dropped 1 base and J dropped 5 bases, with 15 bases sitting between them. The CDR3 DNA reads TGTGCCAGCAGCTTAGAGGCACGGTGGGAGGATAATTCACCCCTCCACTTT. As protein: CASSLEARWEDNSPLHF.

The genes are TRBV5-1 and TRBJ1-1; D is undetermined. The V gene lost 0 bases and the J gene lost 1 base, with 13 bases spanning the gap. CDR3 size: 16 residues. CDR1 SGHRS and CDR2 YFSETQ come from the germline V gene. For the CDR3, the DNA is TGCGCCAGCAGCTTGGCCAGGCGGGCGCCGAACACTGAAGCTTTCTTT. The encoded protein is CASSLARRAPNTEAFF.

This clonotype was seen a few times. V is TRBV27 and J is TRBJ2-3; D possibly corresponds to TRBD1 (6 bases). The V gene's germline CDR1 is MNHEY and CDR2 SMNVEV (reference sequence). This CDR3 region has 17 residues. V was trimmed by 5 bases and J by 2 bases, leaving 20 bases between them. In nucleotides, the CDR3 is TGTGCCAGCAGTCTTAACTCCTACAGGGTCCCCACAGATACGCAGTATTTT. Protein product: CASSLNSYRVPTDTQYF.

The rearrangement links TRBV2 to TRBJ2-5, with unresolved D. Germline V gene data show CDR1 as SNHLY and CDR2 as FYNNEI. V gave up 4 bases and J gave up 0 bases, with 21 bases separating them. This CDR3 comprises 18 residues. CDR3: CASSGLERLGPYQETQYF. CDR3 nucleotide sequence: TGTGCCAGCAGTGGGCTGGAAAGACTTGGCCCGTACCAAGAGACCCAGTACTTC.

The chain combines TRBV10-2 with TRBJ2-2, with 13 bases aligning to TRBD2. The CDR3 consists of 13 residues. V lost 8 bases to trimming and J lost 7 bases; unmatched junction nucleotides: 1. CDR1 is WSHSY, CDR2 SAAADI, per germline. The CDR3 reads CASGLAGVGELFF. The CDR3 DNA follows: TGCGCCAGCGGACTAGCGGGGGTCGGGGAGCTGTTTTTT.

This clonotype appeared many times. The chain carries TRBV10-3 and TRBJ2-2; TRBD2 is a possible D gene (6 bases). The CDR3 consists of 14 residues. V was clipped by 3 bases and J by 6 bases, with 11 bases between them. Germline lookup yields CDR1 ENHRY and CDR2 SYGVKD. CDR3 region: CAISERREAGELFF. The CDR3 coding sequence is TGTGCCATCAGTGAACGGAGGGAGGCCGGGGAGCTGTTTTTT.